Following are 29 T cell receptor beta chains from one sample sequenced in a study of T cell clonotyping in hematopoietic cell transplantation. The time point was: recipient sample about 28 days before transplant, after cytoreduction. Assay: immunoSEQ multiplex PCR; the TCRdb copy retains only in-frame clones and omits some. Of approximately 39,000 clones detected, around 95% appear once; the ten largest clones hold around 1.6%. This sample comprised peripheral blood mononuclear cells, obtained before stem cell transplant. The receptors here all came from a man aged 35 to 55 with chronic myeloid leukemia. Some clones in this sample may be carry-over from other donors' samples.

This chain connects TRBV4-3 to TRBJ2-3; D may correspond to TRBD1 or TRBD2 (5 bases each). The CDR3 is made up of 17 amino acids. The germline V and J ends were trimmed by 0 bases and 0 bases, with 13 bases remaining between them. The germline V gene has CDR1 LGHNA and CDR2 YSLEER. Here the CDR3 DNA reads TGCGCCAGCAGCCAAGATCCGGGACCATCTAGCACAGATACGCAGTATTTT. Its translation is CASSQDPGPSSTDTQYF.

The chain joins TRBV11-1 to TRBJ2-2; no reliable D call. Germline V CDR1 and CDR2: SGHAT, FQDESV (reference sequence). This CDR3 contains 13 residues. Trimming pared 4 bases from V and 2 bases from J, leaving 5 bases between. The CDR3 nucleotides read TGTGCCAGCAGCTCCGTAAACACCGGGGAGCTGTTTTTT. Translating gives CASSSVNTGELFF.

CDR3 nucleotides: TGTGCCAGTAGTGCAGCCTCTAGCGGGGGGCGTCTAGGTACGCAGTATTTT. Protein: CASSAASSGGRLGTQYF. This chain joins TRBV19 and TRBJ2-3; TRBD2 agrees at 11 bases. The CDR3 is 17 residues long. The ends lost 5 bases at V and 8 bases at J; junction bases unmatched: 15. Germline CDR1 LNHDA, CDR2 SQIVND (reference sequence).

V is TRBV7-2 and J is TRBJ1-3, with D unresolved. Germline CDR1 is SGHTA and CDR2 is FQGNSA. The CDR3 contains 14 residues. With 2 bases removed from V and 2 bases from J, the gap between germline ends came to 7 bases. Here the CDR3 DNA reads TGTGCCAGCAGCTTATGGGGAACTGGAAACACCATATATTTT. It codes for CASSLWGTGNTIYF.

The gene calls are TRBV9 and TRBJ1-2; D unresolved. The V end was cut by 0 bases, the J end by 8 bases, with 8 bases between. CDR1 is SGDLS and CDR2 is YYNGEE in the germline V gene. The CDR3 extends over 12 amino acids. The CDR3 is CASSVGAGGYTF. The CDR3 nucleotides are TGTGCCAGCAGCGTAGGCGCGGGCGGCTACACCTTC.

The V and J genes are TRBV29-1 and TRBJ1-1, with D maybe TRBD1 (5 bases). CDR3 size: 12 residues. Per the germline V gene, CDR1 is SQVTM and CDR2 is ANQGSEA. The V end lost 5 bases, the J end lost 1 base, and 8 bases lay between the germline ends. CDR3 nucleotide sequence: TGCAGCGTTCGAAGGGGGAACACTGAAGCTTTCTTT. Translated, it gives CSVRRGNTEAFF.

The gene calls are TRBV6-5 and TRBJ2-7; TRBD1 is a possible D gene (5 bases). The germline V gene has CDR1 MNHEY and CDR2 SVGAGI. V lost 0 bases, J lost 4 bases, and 10 bases lay in between. The CDR3 sequence is 14 residues long. Written as DNA, the CDR3 is TGTGCCAGCAGTTACTCGAGACAGACATACGAGCAGTACTTC. The encoded protein is CASSYSRQTYEQYF.

This chain uses TRBV5-1 with TRBJ2-5, with 13 bases lining up with TRBD2. V trimming: 4 bases; J trimming: 2 bases; junction bases outside the gene matches: 5. CDR3 length: 16 amino acids. Germline V lookup: CDR1 SGHRS, CDR2 YFSETQ. Here the CDR3 DNA reads TGCGCCAGCAGCCCGGGACTAGCGGGGAGACAAGAGACCCAGTACTTC. Translation: CASSPGLAGRQETQYF.

CDR3 in amino acids: CASSYSGFSGNTIYF. The CDR3 DNA reads TGTGCCAGCAGTTACTCAGGGTTCTCTGGAAACACCATATATTTT. The chain recombines TRBV6-5 with TRBJ1-3; D gene ambiguous. Germline lookup yields CDR1 MNHEY and CDR2 SVGAGI. The CDR3 loop spans 15 amino acids. The ends were cut back, 0 bases at V and 0 bases at J, with 6 bases in the middle.

The chain recombines TRBV5-6 with TRBJ1-5; 7 bases line up with TRBD1. With V trimmed by 4 bases and J by 7 bases, 8 bases remained unmatched. Germline CDR1 reads SGHDT; CDR2 reads YYEEEE. This CDR3 is 14 amino acids long. The CDR3: CASSVTGSGQPQHF. CDR3 coding DNA: TGTGCCAGCAGCGTGACAGGGTCCGGGCAGCCCCAGCATTTT.

This chain links TRBV15 with TRBJ2-1; 7 bases match TRBD1. This CDR3 comprises 14 residues. The germline V gene has CDR1 LNHNV and CDR2 YYDKDF (reference sequence). Unmatched junction bases numbered 7, after V lost 8 bases and J lost 3 bases. The CDR3 sequence is CATLRQGHYNEQFF. DNA of the CDR3: TGTGCCACCCTTAGACAGGGCCACTACAATGAGCAGTTCTTC.

V gene TRBV4-3 combines with J gene TRBJ1-2; D remains ambiguous. Trimming left V 3 bases short and J 4 bases short, with 12 bases between. Germline V gives CDR1 LGHNA, CDR2 YSLEER. The CDR3 extends over 14 amino acids. CDR3 nucleotide sequence: TGCGCCAGCAGCCAGGCAGAGGGCCGCTATGGCTACACCTTC. Its protein product is CASSQAEGRYGYTF.

The sample holds a few counts of this clone. V usage is TRBV19 and J usage is TRBJ1-5, with 8 positions matching TRBD1. CDR3 size: 13 residues. The trim removed 10 bases at V and 4 bases at J, leaving 6 bases unmatched. Germline loops: CDR1 LNHDA, CDR2 SQIVND (reference sequence). The CDR3 sequence is CATRTGSNQPQHF. The CDR3 DNA is TGTGCCACAAGGACAGGGTCGAATCAGCCCCAGCATTTT.

Note on this clone: One junction end disagrees with the germline gene, perhaps due to a read error. The rearrangement links TRBV6-6 to TRBJ1-2, with 7 bases that match TRBD1. Germline CDR1 MNHNY, CDR2 SVGAGI (reference sequence). There are 15 residues in the CDR3. DNA of the CDR3: TGTGCCAGCAGTAACTCCGACAGGGCTAACTATGGCTACACCTTC. This sequence encodes CASSNSDRANYGYTF.

V gene TRBV6-6 combines with J gene TRBJ1-6; 8 bases fit TRBD1. Germline V CDR1 and CDR2: MNHNY, SVGAGI (reference sequence). This CDR3 has 12 residues. J gave up 7 bases and V 11 bases, and 4 bases lay outside the gene matches. In nucleotides, the CDR3 is TGTGCCGCACAGGGGGAGAATTCACCCCTCCACTTT. The encoded protein is CAAQGENSPLHF.

The rearrangement joins TRBV7-2 to TRBJ1-5; D might be TRBD1 (6 bases). CDR1 is SGHTA, CDR2 FQGNSA, per germline. V was shortened by 6 bases and J by 10 bases, with 22 bases between the two germline ends. There are 15 residues in the CDR3. For the CDR3, the DNA is TGTGCCAGCAGACCCGGACAGACCTCAGTAGGACCCCAGCATTTT. It encodes CASRPGQTSVGPQHF.

The V gene is TRBV11-1, the J gene TRBJ2-7; no reliable D call. The germline V and J ends were trimmed by 1 base and 4 bases, with 8 bases remaining between them. The CDR3 is 13 amino acids. Germline V gene data show CDR1 as SGHAT and CDR2 as FQDESV (reference sequence). CDR3 amino acids: CASSLGLGYEQYF. DNA of the CDR3: TGTGCCAGCAGCTTAGGATTGGGGTACGAGCAGTACTTC.

V usage is TRBV2 and J usage is TRBJ1-4; weak D call: TRBD1 (5 bases). The ends were cut back, 5 bases at V and 10 bases at J, with 14 bases in the middle. The CDR3 loop spans 13 amino acids. The germline V gene encodes CDR1 SNHLY and CDR2 FYNNEI. The CDR3 bases are TGTGCCAGCAGTCCCGGGGGGGGTACAAAACTGTTTTTT. Translation: CASSPGGGTKLFF.

The V gene is TRBV5-6, the J gene TRBJ1-2, with 9 positions matching TRBD1. Germline V CDR1 and CDR2: SGHDT, YYEEEE. The CDR3 contains 13 residues. The V and J ends lost 7 bases and 4 bases, in that order; junction bases with no gene match: 5. The CDR3 spells CASGDRAGYGYTF. In DNA form, the CDR3 reads TGTGCCAGCGGGGACAGGGCAGGCTATGGCTACACCTTC.

The V gene is TRBV19, the J gene TRBJ2-3; 12 nucleotides line up with TRBD1. After removal of 4 bases from V and 3 bases from J, the junction contained 5 bases not matched to a gene. Germline assignment: CDR1 LNHDA and CDR2 SQIVND (reference sequence). The CDR3 has 16 residues. CDR3 coding DNA: TGTGCCAGTAGTAGTCGGGGACAGGGGGCAACAGATACGCAGTATTTT. It yields the protein CASSSRGQGATDTQYF. The full variable domain, rest sourced from reference TRBV19 and TRBJ2-3, is DGGITQSPKYLFRKEGQNVTLSCEQNLNHDAMYWYRQDPGQGLRLIYYSQIVNDFQKGDIAEGYSVSREKKESFPLTVTSAQKNPTAFYLCASSSRGQGATDTQYFGPGTRLTVL.

The genes are TRBV2 and TRBJ1-5; unclear D gene. Germline V CDR1 and CDR2: SNHLY, FYNNEI. V was shortened by 5 bases and J by 4 bases, with 9 bases between the two germline ends. CDR3 length equals 13 residues. The CDR3 DNA reads TGTGCCAGCAGTAAAGGTTGGAATCAGCCCCAGCATTTT. It translates to CASSKGWNQPQHF.

The V gene is TRBV14, the J gene TRBJ1-1, with a tentative D call TRBD1 (6 bases). The V gene's germline CDR1 is SGHDN and CDR2 FVKESK. This CDR3 contains 15 residues. V gave up 3 bases and J gave up 5 bases, with 16 bases separating them. As DNA, the CDR3 is TGTGCCAGCAGCCAGTGGGGAGGGGGTCGGACTGAAGCTTTCTTT. This codes for CASSQWGGGRTEAFF.

The chain has TRBV7-2 and TRBJ1-1; 10 bases are shared with TRBD1. Germline CDR1 and CDR2: SGHTA and FQGNSA. The length of the CDR3 is 14 residues. The V segment lost 3 bases and the J segment 8 bases; nucleotides outside the gene matches: 6. The CDR3 reads CASSFRDRGKEAFF. CDR3 nucleotide sequence: TGTGCCAGCAGCTTTAGGGACAGGGGAAAAGAAGCTTTCTTT.

The genes are TRBV5-6 and TRBJ2-3, with D perhaps given as TRBD1 or TRBD2 (5 bases each). This CDR3 comprises 12 residues. V dropped 5 bases and J dropped 7 bases, with 11 bases sitting between them. Per germline, CDR1 SGHDT and CDR2 YYEEEE. CDR3 nucleotides: TGTGCCAGCAGTGTAAGGGACCATACGCAGTATTTT. It is translated as CASSVRDHTQYF.

As DNA, the CDR3 is TGTGCCAGCAGCTCCCCGAGGGAGACCCAGTACTTC. Translating it yields CASSSPRETQYF. The rearrangement uses TRBV14 and TRBJ2-5, with no clear D. From germline, CDR1 is SGHDN and CDR2 FVKESK. There are 12 residues in the CDR3. V gave up 5 bases and J gave up 5 bases, with 9 bases separating them.

The chain recombines TRBV30 with TRBJ1-2, with D unresolved. The CDR3 has 15 amino acids. Germline CDR1 reads GTSNPN; CDR2 reads SVGIG (reference sequence). V was trimmed by 2 bases and J by 1 base, leaving 14 bases between them. CDR3 in amino acids: CAWSLPPTLNYGYTF. CDR3 bases: TGTGCCTGGAGTCTACCCCCGACACTTAACTATGGCTACACCTTC.

The V gene is TRBV5-1, the J gene TRBJ1-5; D remains ambiguous. This CDR3 spans 15 amino acids. The germline CDR1 and CDR2 sequences are SGHRS and YFSETQ. The V end was cut by 4 bases, the J end by 1 base, with 12 bases between. The chain's CDR3 is CASSLQSGSNQPQHF. CDR3 in DNA: TGCGCCAGCAGCCTCCAATCGGGAAGCAATCAGCCCCAGCATTTT.

The chain combines TRBV28 with TRBJ1-4; the D is unclear. This CDR3 contains 16 residues. V lost 3 bases and J lost 11, with 22 bases in between. Germline V gives CDR1 MDHEN, CDR2 SYDVKM. The DNA for the CDR3 is TGTGCCAGCAGTTTCCCCAGGACGGCCCCGACGAGGAAACTGTTTTTT. The encoded protein is CASSFPRTAPTRKLFF.

This clone was seen a single time. The chain has TRBV5-1 and TRBJ2-1, with a possible D match to TRBD1 (6 bases). Germline CDR1 is SGHRS and CDR2 is YFSETQ. This CDR3 is built from 14 residues. Trimming stripped 4 bases from V and 7 bases from J, with 15 bases between. For the CDR3, the DNA is TGCGCCAGCAGCCCTAGCCCTCAGGGGAATGAGCAGTTCTTC. This gives the protein CASSPSPQGNEQFF.